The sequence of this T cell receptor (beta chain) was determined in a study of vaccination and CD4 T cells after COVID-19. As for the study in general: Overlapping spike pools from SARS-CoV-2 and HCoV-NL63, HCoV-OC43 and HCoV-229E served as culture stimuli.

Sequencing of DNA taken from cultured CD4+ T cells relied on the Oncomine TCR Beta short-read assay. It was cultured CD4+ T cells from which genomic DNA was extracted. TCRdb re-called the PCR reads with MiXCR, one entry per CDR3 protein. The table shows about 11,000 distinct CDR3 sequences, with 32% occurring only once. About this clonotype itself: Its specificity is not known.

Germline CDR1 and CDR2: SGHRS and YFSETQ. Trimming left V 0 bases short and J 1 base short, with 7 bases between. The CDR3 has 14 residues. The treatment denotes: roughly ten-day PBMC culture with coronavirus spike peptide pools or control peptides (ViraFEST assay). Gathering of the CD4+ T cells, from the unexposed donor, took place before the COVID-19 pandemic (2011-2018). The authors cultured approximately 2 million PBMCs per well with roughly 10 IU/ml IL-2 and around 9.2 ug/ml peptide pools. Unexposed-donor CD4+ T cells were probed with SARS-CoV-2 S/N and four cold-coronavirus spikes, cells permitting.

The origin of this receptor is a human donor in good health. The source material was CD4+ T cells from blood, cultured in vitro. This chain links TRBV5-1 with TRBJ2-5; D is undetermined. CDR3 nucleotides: TGCGCCAGCAGCTTGGAGTACCTCCAAGAGACCCAGTACTTC. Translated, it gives CASSLEYLQETQYF.